The 19 T cell receptor beta chains in this list originate from one sample, sequenced in a study of cytomegalovirus exposure and HLA in healthy donors. The PCR was carried out with 60 Vbeta primers and 13 Jbeta primers. The method was immunoSEQ multiplex PCR; TCRdb's version includes in-frame clones alone and lacks a portion of them. The table lists some 100,000 clones, about four fifths of them singletons. Sequencing was performed on PBMCs. The source is a man between 18 and 35 years old in good health and CMV-seronegative.

The V and J genes are TRBV19 and TRBJ1-1; TRBD1 aligns across 10 bases. CDR3 length equals 17 residues. Trimming took 2 bases from V and 1 from J; bases not matched to a gene: 7. CDR1 is LNHDA and CDR2 is SQIVND in the germline V gene (reference sequence). CDR3 in amino acids: CASSIRDRGERNTEAFF. CDR3 DNA: TGTGCCAGTAGTATACGGGACAGGGGTGAAAGGAACACTGAAGCTTTCTTT.

The sample holds a few counts of this clone. The V gene is TRBV7-9, the J gene TRBJ2-1, with D perhaps matching TRBD1 (6 bases). The germline V gene has CDR1 SEHNR and CDR2 FQNEAQ (reference sequence). CDR3 length equals 15 residues. The ends were cut back, 6 bases at V and 6 bases at J, with 18 bases in the middle. CDR3 sequence reads: CASRGASRSPNEQFF. Here the CDR3 DNA reads TGTGCCAGCAGGGGGGCATCTCGTAGCCCCAATGAGCAGTTCTTC.

The V call is TRBV7-9, the J call TRBJ1-2; possible D gene TRBD1, 5 bases. This CDR3 has 14 amino acids. CDR1 and CDR2 (germline): SEHNR, FQNEAQ (reference sequence). V was trimmed by 1 base and J by 1 base, leaving 7 bases between them. Here the CDR3 reads CASSLGGGNYGYTF. The CDR3 bases are TGTGCCAGCAGCTTAGGGGGGGGTAACTATGGCTACACCTTC.

The chain carries TRBV11-2 and TRBJ1-1, with 8 bases identical to TRBD1. Unmatched junction bases numbered 8, after V lost 4 bases and J lost 4 bases. Germline CDR1 and CDR2: SGHAT and FQNNGV. The CDR3 spans 15 residues. The CDR3 spells CASSSRQGLGTEAFF. CDR3 nucleotides: TGTGCCAGCAGCTCTAGACAGGGGTTGGGCACTGAAGCTTTCTTT.

The chain couples TRBV6-6 to TRBJ1-4; D might be TRBD1 (6 bases). CDR3 length: 14 residues. V lost 5 bases to trimming and J lost 8 bases, with 15 bases between them. CDR1 MNHNY and CDR2 SVGAGI come from the germline V gene (reference sequence). The CDR3 DNA follows: TGTGCCAGCAGTCAACAGGGACGTGGGGAAAAACTGTTTTTT. This codes for CASSQQGRGEKLFF.

CDR3 residues: CAWTPGAIANFMNTEAFF. The CDR3 DNA follows: TGTGCCTGGACCCCCGGTGCTATCGCTAATTTCATGAACACTGAAGCTTTCTTT. The V call is TRBV30, the J call TRBJ1-1; D ambiguous. The germline V gene has CDR1 GTSNPN and CDR2 SVGIG (reference sequence). The CDR3 contains 18 residues. The ends were cut back, 4 bases at V and 0 bases at J, with 24 bases in the middle. Using reference TRBV30 and TRBJ1-1 for the parts outside the CDR3, the full variable domain is SQTIHQWPATLVQPVGSPLSLECTVEGTSNPNLYWYRQAAGRGLQLLFYSVGIGQISSEVPQNLSASRPQDRQFILSSKKLLLSDSGFYLCAWTPGAIANFMNTEAFFGQGTRLTVV.

This rearrangement joins TRBV7-6 to TRBJ2-1; possible D gene TRBD2, 5 bases. Germline CDR1 reads SGHVS; CDR2 reads FNYEAQ. The CDR3 has 14 residues. Trimming shortened V by 7 bases and J by 0 bases, and 10 bases separated the two germline ends. As DNA, the CDR3 is TGTGCCAGCATGCTTGGGAGCTCCTACAATGAGCAGTTCTTC. Its translation is CASMLGSSYNEQFF.

The J gene is TRBJ1-1, the V gene TRBV11-3; D is perhaps TRBD1 (5 bases). V lost 4 bases and J 1 base, leaving 7 bases between the germline ends. CDR3 length equals 13 residues. CDR1 and CDR2 from the germline V gene are SGHNT and YENEEA. The CDR3 coding sequence is TGTGCCAGCAGCTCCGGGGGGAACACTGAAGCTTTCTTT. It encodes CASSSGGNTEAFF.

Only one count was recorded for this clone. The chain joins TRBV4-3 to TRBJ2-3, with D possibly being TRBD1 (6 bases). V was trimmed by 1 base and J by 1 base, leaving 6 bases between them. This CDR3 contains 14 residues. Germline-derived CDR1 and CDR2 are LGHNA and YSLEER. CDR3 loop: CASSQAGGTDTQYF. For the CDR3, the DNA is TGCGCCAGCAGCCAAGCAGGGGGCACAGATACGCAGTATTTT.

This clone was seen a handful of times. The chain has TRBV10-1 and TRBJ2-2; 8 bases are a match to TRBD1. The length of the CDR3 is 17 residues. CDR1 WNHNN and CDR2 SYGVQD come from the germline V gene (reference sequence). After removal of 2 bases from V and 4 bases from J, the junction contained 9 bases not matched to a gene. The DNA of the CDR3 is TGCGCCAGCAGTGAGAGCGGCAGGGGGCTGGTCACCGGGGAGCTGTTTTTT. This gives the protein CASSESGRGLVTGELFF.

The chain uses TRBV15 and TRBJ1-4, with 10 bases identical to TRBD1. The V gene end was trimmed by 5 bases and the J gene end by 6 bases; junction bases not matched to a gene: 6. There are 15 residues in the CDR3. Per the germline V gene, CDR1 is LNHNV and CDR2 is YYDKDF (reference sequence). CDR3 sequence (DNA): TGTGCCACCAGCCCACGGACAGGGGGAGATGAAAAACTGTTTTTT. Protein: CATSPRTGGDEKLFF. Based on the CDR3 plus reference TRBV15 and TRBJ1-4, the full variable domain is DAMVIQNPRYQVTQFGKPVTLSCSQTLNHNVMYWYQQKSSQAPKLLFHYYDKDFNNEADTPDNFQSRRPNTSFCFLDIRSPGLGDTAMYLCATSPRTGGDEKLFFGSGTQLSVL.

This clone has only a few counts. At one of its ends the junction is not consistent with the germline gene, which may arise from a read error. The chain recombines TRBV25-1 with TRBJ2-5; TRBD2 matches at 12 bases. The CDR3 sequence is 14 residues long. Germline-derived CDR1 and CDR2 are MGHDK and SYGVNS. CDR3 nucleotides: TGTGCCAGCAGTGAAACACTAGCGGGGGGATCGTTGGACTTC. It specifies CASSETLAGGSLDF.

CDR3 in DNA: TGTGCCAGCAGCTCGAAGAGGAGCGGGAGGGCCCTTGAGCAGTTCTTC. As protein: CASSSKRSGRALEQFF. The chain has TRBV11-2 and TRBJ2-1; TRBD2 matches 10 bases. This CDR3 has 16 amino acids. Germline lookup yields CDR1 SGHAT and CDR2 FQNNGV. Unmatched junction bases numbered 12, after V lost 4 bases and J lost 9 bases.

The chain joins TRBV19 to TRBJ1-3; D is ambiguous. The CDR3 contains 13 residues. V lost 6 bases, J lost 0 bases, and 6 bases lay in between. Germline assignment: CDR1 LNHDA and CDR2 SQIVND (reference sequence). The CDR3 loop reads CASRVASGNTIYF. In DNA form, the CDR3 reads TGTGCCAGTAGGGTGGCCTCTGGAAACACCATATATTTT.

This clone was found once. The chain is built from TRBV7-2 and TRBJ1-4, with D possibly matching TRBD1 (6 bases). V lost 5 bases, J lost 8 bases, and 21 bases lay in between. CDR3 length: 16 amino acids. Germline values: CDR1 SGHTA, CDR2 FQGNSA. CDR3 region: CASSRMGGAGLEKLFF. DNA of the CDR3: TGTGCCAGCAGCCGGATGGGGGGGGCAGGATTGGAAAAACTGTTTTTT.

The CDR3 protein is CASPTLAGTGSLGYF. DNA of the CDR3: TGTGCCAGCCCAACGCTCGCCGGGACAGGGAGTTTAGGGTATTTT. The chain carries TRBV2 and TRBJ2-3; 9 positions match TRBD1. The junction had 20 bases not matched to a gene; V was cut back by 8 bases and J by 14 bases. The length of the CDR3 is 15 residues. Germline V CDR1 and CDR2: SNHLY, FYNNEI.

Remarks on this clone: Within the sample, other DNA sequences also encode this same CDR3. The chain links TRBV29-1 to TRBJ2-7; no reliable D call. The CDR3 totals 11 residues. V was cut by 6 bases and J by 0 bases, with 6 bases left in between. Germline values: CDR1 SQVTM, CDR2 ANQGSEA. For the CDR3, the DNA is TGCAGCGTCGGTACCTCCTACGAGCAGTACTTC. This gives the protein CSVGTSYEQYF.

The chain carries TRBV30 and TRBJ2-1, with a tentative D call TRBD2 (6 bases). Trimming shortened V by 4 bases and J by 4 bases, and 20 bases separated the two germline ends. Germline values: CDR1 GTSNPN, CDR2 SVGIG (reference sequence). This CDR3 is built from 16 residues. CDR3 protein: CAWTRVSGLMYNEQFF. CDR3 bases: TGTGCCTGGACCCGTGTTAGCGGCCTAATGTACAATGAGCAGTTCTTC. The entire variable domain, with the rest obtained from reference TRBV30 and TRBJ2-1, is as follows: SQTIHQWPATLVQPVGSPLSLECTVEGTSNPNLYWYRQAAGRGLQLLFYSVGIGQISSEVPQNLSASRPQDRQFILSSKKLLLSDSGFYLCAWTRVSGLMYNEQFFGPGTRLTVL.

The rearrangement joins TRBV6-1 to TRBJ1-3, with no clear D. Trimming removed 1 base from V and 4 bases from J, with 11 bases in between. The CDR3 loop spans 15 amino acids. Per the germline V gene, CDR1 is MNHNS and CDR2 is SASEGT. DNA of the CDR3: TGTGCCAGCAGTGAAGAGGCGGGGTCAGGAAACACCATATATTTT. Its protein is CASSEEAGSGNTIYF.